This T cell receptor (beta chain) was identified during a study of long-term antiretroviral therapy in people with HIV. Study observations and caveats: Diversity increased after ART yet remained lower than in transplant donor controls.

The CDR3 consists of 14 residues. Per the germline V gene, CDR1 is ENHRY and CDR2 is SYGVKD. Trimming shortened V by 2 bases and J by 2 bases, and 7 bases separated the two germline ends. An immunoSEQ assay, version v3.0, was performed at survey level. Repertoires were generated with immunoSEQ multiplex PCR, while TCRdb's copy carries only in-frame clones and drops some. The table lists some 28,000 clones, 75% to 85% of them singletons. As for this clone: Its cognate antigen is unknown.

Every sample had roughly 0.95-10 million cryopreserved PBMC in it before DNA extraction. This clonotype was sampled from a man aged 35 to 55 with HIV. The sample was unsorted PBMCs, taken 0.3 years after starting antiretroviral therapy. The rearrangement joins TRBV10-3 to TRBJ1-5, with D tentatively TRBD1 (5 bases). This CDR3 reads CAISERTRNQPQHF. In DNA form, the CDR3 reads TGTGCCATCAGTGAGCGGACACGCAATCAGCCCCAGCATTTT.